The clone carrying this T cell receptor (beta chain) was seen once. The antigen remains undetermined. These data come from a study of vaccination effects on CD4 cells after COVID-19. Study-wide results and caveats: Most post-vaccine spike-reactive clones in convalescents were new, not infection-derived.

Repertoires were generated with immunoSEQ multiplex PCR, while TCRdb's copy carries only in-frame clones and drops some. The sample lists roughly 23,000 clones; approximately 76% were seen once. Within the ViraFEST assay, antigen-specific CD4+ T cells underwent expansion with viral peptide pools prior to sequencing. It was after roughly 11 days of culture that CD4+ T cells were isolated. Infection with SARS-CoV-2 occurred in the person between March and December 2020, and PCR confirmed it. CDR1 and CDR2 (germline): SGHTA, FQGTGA. The V and J ends lost 5 bases and 8 bases respectively, with 12 bases between them. The CDR3 extends over 13 amino acids.

The chain couples TRBV7-3 to TRBJ1-4, with D unclear. The sample here was CD4+ T cells from PBMCs cultured with SARS-CoV-2 spike peptides, taken before COVID-19 vaccination. The TCR sequence derives from a human donor who had a prior SARS-CoV-2 infection. The DNA for the CDR3 is TGTGCCAGCAGCCCAGGACCTGGCGAAAAACTGTTTTTT. Protein: CASSPGPGEKLFF.